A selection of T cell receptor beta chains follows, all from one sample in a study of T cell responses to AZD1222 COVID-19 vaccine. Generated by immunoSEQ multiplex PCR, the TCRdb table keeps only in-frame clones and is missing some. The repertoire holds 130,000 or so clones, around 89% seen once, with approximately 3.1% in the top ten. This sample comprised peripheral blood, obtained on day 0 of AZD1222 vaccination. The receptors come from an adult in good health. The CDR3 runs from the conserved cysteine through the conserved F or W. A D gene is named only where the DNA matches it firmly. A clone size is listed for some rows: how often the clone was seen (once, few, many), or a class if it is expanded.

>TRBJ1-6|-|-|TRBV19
CASSIEVTAPLHF
TGTGCCAGTAGTATTGAGGTTACGGCACCCCTCCACTTT
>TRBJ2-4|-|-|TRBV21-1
CASSKAGGIQYF
TGTGCCAGCAGCAAGGCAGGGGGCATTCAGTACTTC
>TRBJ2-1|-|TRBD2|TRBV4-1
CASSLREAISYNEQFF
TGCGCCAGCAGCCTCCGGGAGGCAATCTCCTACAATGAGCAGTTCTTC
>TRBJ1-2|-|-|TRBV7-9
CASSLEGPSGYGYTF
TGTGCCAGCAGCTTGGAAGGGCCCTCGGGCTATGGCTACACCTTC
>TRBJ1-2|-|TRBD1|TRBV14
CASSQAGTGFYGYTF
TGTGCCAGCAGCCAAGCAGGGACAGGGTTCTATGGCTACACCTTC
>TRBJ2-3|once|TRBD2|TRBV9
CASSVFVAGGLDTQYF
TGTGCCAGCAGCGTATTTGTAGCGGGGGGCCTGGATACGCAGTATTTT
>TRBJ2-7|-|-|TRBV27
CASSFLATALSYEQYF
TGTGCCAGCAGTTTCCTCGCGACAGCCCTCTCCTACGAGCAGTACTTC
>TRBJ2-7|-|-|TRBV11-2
CASSFEDSPYYEQYF
TGTGCCAGCAGCTTCGAGGACTCGCCATACTACGAGCAGTACTTC
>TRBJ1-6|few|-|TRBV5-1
CASSLLQGSSPLHF
TGCGCCAGCAGCTTGTTGCAGGGGAGCTCACCCCTCCACTTT
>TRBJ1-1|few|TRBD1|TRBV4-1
CASSQDNRGTEAFF
TGCGCCAGCAGCCAAGATAACAGGGGCACTGAAGCTTTCTTT
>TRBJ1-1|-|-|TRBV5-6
CASSDVGGAFF
TGTGCCAGCAGCGATGTCGGGGGAGCTTTCTTT
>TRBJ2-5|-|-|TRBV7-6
CASSLWSGQQSTQYF
TGTGCCAGCAGCTTATGGTCCGGGCAACAATCGACCCAGTACTTC
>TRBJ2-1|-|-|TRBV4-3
CATKGPGRDEQFF
TGCGCCACTAAGGGGCCAGGGCGCGATGAGCAGTTCTTC
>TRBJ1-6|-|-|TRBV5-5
CASSLARSYNSPLHF
TGTGCCAGCAGCTTGGCCCGCTCCTATAATTCACCCCTCCACTTT
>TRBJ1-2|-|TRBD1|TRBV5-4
CASRRDRGFGYTF
TGTGCCAGCAGACGGGACAGGGGTTTTGGCTACACCTTC
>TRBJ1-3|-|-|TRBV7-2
CASSLGGRSSGNTIYF
TGTGCCAGCAGCTTAGGTGGCAGGAGCTCTGGAAACACCATATATTTT
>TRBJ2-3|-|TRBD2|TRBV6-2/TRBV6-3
CASSRPERGRDTQYF
TGTGCCAGCAGCCGGCCGGAGCGGGGAAGAGATACGCAGTATTTT
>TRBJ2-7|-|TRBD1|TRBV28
CASSFTGDRYEQYF
TGTGCCAGCAGTTTTACAGGGGACCGCTACGAGCAGTACTTC
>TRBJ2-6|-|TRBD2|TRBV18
CASSPRLAGVPGANVLTF
TGTGCCAGCTCACCACGTCTAGCGGGAGTCCCTGGGGCCAACGTCCTGACTTTC
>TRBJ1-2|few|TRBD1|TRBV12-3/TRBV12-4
CASSDRGDGYTF
TGTGCCAGCAGTGACAGGGGGGATGGCTACACCTTC
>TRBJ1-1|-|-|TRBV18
CASSPPGQNTEAFF
TGTGCCAGCTCACCACCGGGCCAGAACACTGAAGCTTTCTTT
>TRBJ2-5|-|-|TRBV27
CASSLGRGGETQYF
TGTGCCAGCAGTTTAGGACGGGGTGGGGAGACCCAGTACTTC
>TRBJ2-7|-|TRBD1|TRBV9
CASSVHGTGRYEQYF
TGTGCCAGCAGCGTACACGGGACAGGACGCTACGAGCAGTACTTC
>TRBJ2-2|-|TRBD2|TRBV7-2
CASSTSGLGELFF
TGTGCCAGCAGCACTAGCGGGTTGGGGGAGCTGTTTTTT
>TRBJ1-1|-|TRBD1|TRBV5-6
CASSLTLSTGRHTEAFF
TGTGCCAGCAGCTTGACCCTCTCGACAGGGCGGCACACTGAAGCTTTCTTT
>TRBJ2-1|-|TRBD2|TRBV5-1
CASSSGLAGEGFF
TGCGCCAGCAGTTCGGGACTAGCGGGAGAAGGTTTCTTC
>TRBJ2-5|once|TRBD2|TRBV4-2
CASSQGLAGAGETQYF
TGTGCCAGCAGCCAAGGACTAGCGGGAGCGGGGGAGACCCAGTACTTC
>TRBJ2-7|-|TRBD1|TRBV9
CASSVTDRGFPYEQYF
TGTGCCAGCAGCGTAACGGACAGGGGATTTCCCTACGAGCAGTACTTC
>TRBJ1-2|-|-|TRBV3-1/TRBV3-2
CASSQEVSNYGYTF
TGTGCCAGCAGCCAAGAAGTCTCTAACTATGGCTACACCTTC
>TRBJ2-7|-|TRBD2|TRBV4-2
CASSHRGGGPYEQYF
TGTGCCAGCAGCCATCGCGGGGGAGGGCCCTACGAGCAGTACTTC
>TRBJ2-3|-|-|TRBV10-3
CAIRRDGSTDTQYF
TGTGCCATCAGGAGGGACGGAAGCACAGATACGCAGTATTTT
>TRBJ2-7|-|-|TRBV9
CASSQTGTQGEQYF
TGTGCCAGCAGCCAGACGGGAACTCAGGGCGAGCAGTACTTC
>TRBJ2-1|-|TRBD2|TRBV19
CASTRTSRLGNEQFF
TGTGCCAGTACCCGGACTAGTAGATTGGGCAATGAGCAGTTCTTC
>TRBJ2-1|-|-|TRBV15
CATSRDSGNDGEQFF
TGTGCCACCAGCAGAGATAGTGGGAACGACGGTGAGCAGTTCTTC
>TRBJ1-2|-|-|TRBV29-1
CSVGQVTDGYTF
TGCAGCGTTGGACAGGTCACTGATGGCTACACCTTC
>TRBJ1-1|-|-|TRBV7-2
CASSRISTTEAFF
TGTGCCAGCAGCCGCATTTCGACCACTGAAGCTTTCTTT
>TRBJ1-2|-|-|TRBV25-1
CASSAYDLGGGYTF
TGTGCCAGCAGTGCCTACGACCTAGGGGGAGGCTACACCTTC
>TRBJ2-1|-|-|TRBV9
CASSVGPGNEQFF
TGTGCCAGCAGCGTAGGGCCGGGAAACGAGCAGTTCTTC
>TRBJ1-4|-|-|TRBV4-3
CASSPLLGSEKLFF
TGCGCCAGCAGCCCCTTACTGGGTAGTGAAAAACTGTTTTTT
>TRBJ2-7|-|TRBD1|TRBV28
CASSRQGGLRREQYF
TGTGCCAGCAGTCGACAGGGGGGGCTTCGACGCGAGCAGTACTTC
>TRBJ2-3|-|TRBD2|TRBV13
CASSRRLAGATDTQYF
TGTGCCAGCAGCCGGAGACTAGCGGGGGCTACAGATACGCAGTATTTT
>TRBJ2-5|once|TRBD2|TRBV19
CASSVGSGGPQETQYF
TGTGCCAGTAGTGTCGGTAGCGGGGGGCCCCAAGAGACCCAGTACTTC
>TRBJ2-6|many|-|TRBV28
CASSSTRGGLGANVLTF
TGTGCCAGCAGTTCGACCCGAGGGGGGCTGGGGGCCAACGTCCTGACTTTC
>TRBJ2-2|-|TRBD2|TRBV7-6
CASSIPGVAGDTGELFF
TGTGCCAGCAGCATCCCGGGGGTAGCGGGAGACACCGGGGAGCTGTTTTTT
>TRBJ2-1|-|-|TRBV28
CASSPGWGPGEQFF
TGTGCCAGCAGTCCTGGGTGGGGACCCGGGGAGCAGTTCTTC
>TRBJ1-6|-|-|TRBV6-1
CASSEGARPLHF
TGTGCCAGCAGTGAAGGGGCGCGGCCCCTCCACTTT
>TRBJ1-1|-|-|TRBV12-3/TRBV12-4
CASGKGFTEAFF
TGTGCCAGCGGAAAGGGATTTACTGAAGCTTTCTTT
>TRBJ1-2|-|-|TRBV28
CASSLLSGYTF
TGTGCCAGCAGTTTATTGAGCGGCTACACCTTC
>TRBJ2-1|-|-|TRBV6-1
CASSEGHIDEQFF
TGTGCCAGCAGTGAAGGGCACATAGATGAGCAGTTCTTC
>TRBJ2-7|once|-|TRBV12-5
CASGPEQTPYEQYF
TGTGCTAGTGGTCCCGAACAGACACCCTACGAGCAGTACTTC
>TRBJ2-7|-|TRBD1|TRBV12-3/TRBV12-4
CASRLAGGHEQYF
TGTGCCAGCAGGCTTGCAGGGGGTCACGAGCAGTACTTC
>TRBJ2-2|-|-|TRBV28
CASSFWLGGTGELFF
TGTGCCAGCAGTTTTTGGCTCGGTGGGACCGGGGAGCTGTTTTTT
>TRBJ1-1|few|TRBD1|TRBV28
CASSFRGGKLGQGNTEAFF
TGTGCCAGCAGTTTTCGGGGGGGGAAACTCGGACAGGGAAACACTGAAGCTTTCTTT